The sequence of this TCR beta chain was determined in a study of CD8 T cells in Susac syndrome. The CDR3 has 15 amino acids. From germline, CDR1 is MNHEY and CDR2 SVGEGT. The V gene lost 6 bases and the J gene lost 2 bases, with 17 bases spanning the gap. The RNA, roughly 0.5 to 1 ug, was put through reverse transcription using random hexamers. Amplification of TCR beta CDR3 by immunoSEQ multiplex PCR spanned 54 Vbeta and 13 Jbeta. TCRdb itself ran the immunoSEQ multiplex PCR reads through MiXCR, one entry per CDR3 protein. The table includes about 200,000 distinct CDR3 sequences, roughly 94% detected once. Matching for age and sex applied to the controls, who were healthy donors. TEMRA cells were FACS-enriched, with CD8+ and CD4+ T cells isolated negatively. The table lists this clonotype with a count of one.

The source is a human donor in good health. Material: CD4+ T cells from PBMCs. V and J are TRBV6-2 or TRBV6-3 and TRBJ2-7; possible D gene TRBD1, 5 bases. The DNA of the CDR3 is TGTGCCAGCAGCCGACAGACCTGGGGTACCTACGAGCAGTACTTC. Protein: CASSRQTWGTYEQYF.